What follows are 32 T cell receptor beta chains derived from one specimen sequenced in a study of T cells in localized non-small cell lung cancer. Sequenced by immunoSEQ multiplex PCR; TCRdb stores in-frame clones only, minus some. Here the sample spans 15,000 to 20,000 clones, about 80% being singletons. This specimen was peripheral blood, taken before any cancer treatment. The receptors derive from a male donor aged 60 or over with stage I lung adenocarcinoma.

The table lists this clone with a few counts. J is TRBJ2-5 and V is TRBV6-1, with no clear D. This CDR3 has 11 amino acids. Germline CDR1 is MNHNS and CDR2 is SASEGT. The V end lost 10 bases, the J end lost 4 bases, and 10 bases lay between the germline ends. DNA for the CDR3: TGTGCCACCAACCTCGCAGAGACCCAGTACTTC. Translation gives CATNLAETQYF.

In nucleotides, the CDR3 is TGTGCCTGGAGCTCAGGGGCCTCCTACGAGCAGTACTTC. Its translation is CAWSSGASYEQYF. This chain joins TRBV30 and TRBJ2-7, with a possible D match to TRBD1 (6 bases). The V end was cut by 3 bases, the J end by 0 bases, with 9 bases between. CDR1 GTSNPN and CDR2 SVGIG come from the germline V gene (reference sequence). This CDR3 is built from 13 residues.

This clone was recorded only once. The conserved closing phenylalanine or tryptophan is absent in this CDR3, likely reflecting a read error. V is TRBV5-1 and J is TRBJ1-1, with no clear D. The CDR3 loop spans 13 amino acids. Trimming took 1 base from V and 4 from J, leaving 8 bases between them. CDR1 is SGHRS and CDR2 is YFSETQ in the germline V gene. CDR3 residues: CASSLREGTEAFL. Here the CDR3 DNA reads TGCGCCAGCAGCTTGAGGGAAGGCACTGAAGCTTTCTTG.

This rearrangement joins TRBV18 to TRBJ2-7; 11 nucleotides line up with TRBD2. This CDR3 comprises 14 residues. Unmatched junction bases numbered 0, after V lost 3 bases and J lost 2 bases. Germline assignment: CDR1 KGHSH and CDR2 LQKENI. CDR3 nucleotide sequence: TGTGCCAGCTCACCGACTAGCGGGACCTACGAGCAGTACTTC. Its protein product is CASSPTSGTYEQYF.

This clone was seen more than once but under ten times. This chain uses TRBV9 with TRBJ2-5, with D tentatively TRBD1 (8 bases). This CDR3 is 16 amino acids long. The ends were cut back, 0 bases at V and 5 bases at J, with 17 bases in the middle. In germline, CDR1 is SGDLS, CDR2 YYNGEE. The DNA of the CDR3 is TGTGCCAGCAGCGTAGCTACAGGACAGGGAGGGGAGACCCAGTACTTC. Translating gives CASSVATGQGGETQYF.

The chain couples TRBV6-5 to TRBJ2-1, with D tentatively TRBD1 (5 bases). Germline V gives CDR1 MNHEY, CDR2 SVGAGI. Trimming left V 5 bases short and J 7 bases short, with 15 bases between. This CDR3 has 14 residues. The chain's CDR3 is CASSGISRGNEQFF. The DNA of the CDR3 is TGTGCCAGCAGTGGGATTTCTAGGGGAAATGAGCAGTTCTTC.

This chain links TRBV28 with TRBJ1-4, with D possibly matching TRBD1 (6 bases). V dropped 4 bases and J dropped 2 bases, with 17 bases sitting between them. This CDR3 spans 17 amino acids. Germline-derived CDR1 and CDR2 are MDHEN and SYDVKM. The DNA for the CDR3 is TGTGCCAGCAGTTCCGGACAGTATATATCCACTAATGAAAAACTGTTTTTT. Protein sequence: CASSSGQYISTNEKLFF.

This clone is deemed medium-sized. The V call is TRBV30, the J call TRBJ2-7; 10 bases fit TRBD2. This CDR3 region has 15 residues. Germline V gene sequence: CDR1 GTSNPN, CDR2 SVGIG (reference sequence). The trim removed 3 bases at V and 3 bases at J, leaving 8 bases unmatched. In DNA form, the CDR3 reads TGTGCCTGGAGCCTAGCGGGGGCCCAGGGCTACGAGCAGTACTTC. This translates into CAWSLAGAQGYEQYF.

The chain combines TRBV9 with TRBJ2-1; D remains unclear. CDR3 length: 13 amino acids. Germline V CDR1 and CDR2: SGDLS, YYNGEE. Deletions cut 4 bases from V and 0 bases from J, with 5 bases between. The CDR3 bases are TGTGCCAGCAGCCTCAGCTCCTACAATGAGCAGTTCTTC. Amino acids: CASSLSSYNEQFF.

V is TRBV6-1 and J is TRBJ1-3, with 8 nucleotides matching TRBD1. The trim removed 4 bases at V and 2 bases at J, leaving 4 bases unmatched. CDR1 MNHNS and CDR2 SASEGT come from the germline V gene. The CDR3 contains 15 residues. CDR3 region: CASSGTGSPGNTIYF. The CDR3 DNA reads as TGTGCCAGCAGTGGGACAGGGTCCCCTGGAAACACCATATATTTT.

This clone was recorded only once. This chain connects TRBV27 to TRBJ2-5; D is unresolved. The V gene's germline CDR1 is MNHEY and CDR2 SMNVEV (reference sequence). With 6 bases removed from V and 2 bases from J, the gap between germline ends came to 10 bases. This CDR3 has 13 residues. CDR3 loop: CASSSSAQETQYF. The CDR3 nucleotides are TGTGCCAGCAGCTCGTCTGCACAAGAGACCCAGTACTTC.

This clone appeared a single time. The chain has TRBV19 and TRBJ2-6, with 10 bases matching TRBD1. Germline V gene sequence: CDR1 LNHDA, CDR2 SQIVND (reference sequence). Unmatched junction bases numbered 10, after V lost 5 bases and J lost 3 bases. The CDR3 has 18 residues. CDR3 loop: CASSPARQGALGANVLTF. The CDR3 DNA reads as TGTGCCAGTAGTCCAGCCCGACAGGGGGCGCTTGGGGCCAACGTCCTGACTTTC. Complete variable domain (other parts from reference TRBV19 and TRBJ2-6): DGGITQSPKYLFRKEGQNVTLSCEQNLNHDAMYWYRQDPGQGLRLIYYSQIVNDFQKGDIAEGYSVSREKKESFPLTVTSAQKNPTAFYLCASSPARQGALGANVLTFGAGSRLTVL.

This chain links TRBV18 with TRBJ1-4, with 9 bases aligning to TRBD1. The germline CDR1 and CDR2 sequences are KGHSH and LQKENI. The CDR3 is made up of 17 amino acids. The V gene end was trimmed by 3 bases and the J gene end by 6 bases; junction bases not matched to a gene: 11. The CDR3: CASSPTRGTGFDEKLFF. The CDR3 DNA is TGTGCCAGCTCACCGACTCGGGGGACAGGGTTTGATGAAAAACTGTTTTTT.

Here the CDR3 reads CASSPGPGASADTQYF. The CDR3 nucleotides read TGTGCCAGCAGTCCAGGACCGGGGGCTAGCGCAGATACGCAGTATTTT. The chain combines TRBV6-4 with TRBJ2-3; possibly TRBD1 or TRBD2 for D (6 bases each). From germline, CDR1 is MRHNA and CDR2 SNTAGT. Trimming cost V 5 bases and J 4 bases, with 19 bases left between them. The CDR3 contains 16 residues.

V and J are TRBV4-3 and TRBJ2-7; the D is unclear. CDR1 LGHNA and CDR2 YSLEER come from the germline V gene. This CDR3 comprises 15 residues. V was clipped by 0 bases and J by 1 base, with 10 bases between them. The CDR3 loop is CASSQEKAWSYEQYF. The CDR3 DNA follows: TGCGCCAGCAGCCAAGAAAAGGCCTGGTCCTACGAGCAGTACTTC.

The chain recombines TRBV5-1 with TRBJ2-1; 8 bases agree with TRBD1. Germline lookup yields CDR1 SGHRS and CDR2 YFSETQ. The CDR3 covers 16 residues. J gave up 7 bases and V 3 bases, and 12 bases lay outside the gene matches. Here the CDR3 reads CASSSARDRFGNEQFF. The CDR3 DNA reads TGCGCCAGCAGCTCGGCTCGGGACAGGTTTGGAAATGAGCAGTTCTTC.

The chain uses TRBV7-9 and TRBJ1-4, with 7 bases that match TRBD1. This CDR3 is built from 14 residues. The germline gives CDR1 SEHNR, CDR2 FQNEAQ (reference sequence). With 3 bases clipped from V and 8 bases from J, the junction kept 6 bases outside the gene matches. CDR3 sequence (DNA): TGTGCCAGCAGCTTGGGCCTCAGGGGGGAAAAACTGTTTTTT. It is translated as CASSLGLRGEKLFF. Supplemented by reference TRBV7-9 and TRBJ1-4, the full variable domain reads DTGVSQNPRHKITKRGQNVTFRCDPISEHNRLYWYRQTLGQGPEFLTYFQNEAQLEKSRLLSDRFSAERPKGSFSTLEIQRTEQGDSAMYLCASSLGLRGEKLFFGSGTQLSVL.

The chain recombines TRBV7-8 with TRBJ2-7; 11 bases map to TRBD2. The CDR3 length is 15 residues. V lost 5 bases to trimming and J lost 1 base; unmatched junction nucleotides: 4. CDR1 and CDR2 (germline): SGHVS, FQNEAQ. In DNA form, the CDR3 reads TGTGCCAGCAGCACCGGGACTAGCGGATCCTACGAGCAGTACTTC. Translating gives CASSTGTSGSYEQYF.

This sequence joins TRBV7-8 and TRBJ1-5; D gene uncertain. CDR3 size: 13 residues. The germline V gene has CDR1 SGHVS and CDR2 FQNEAQ. Trimming took off 8 bases at V and 2 bases at J, with 10 bases between the two ends. CDR3 coding DNA: TGTGCCAGCTCTGTAGAAGGCAATCAGCCCCAGCATTTT. Protein sequence: CASSVEGNQPQHF.

The J gene is TRBJ1-3, the V gene TRBV6-5; D remains unclear. Trimming pared 4 bases from V and 4 bases from J, leaving 14 bases between. Germline V lookup: CDR1 MNHEY, CDR2 SVGAGI. CDR3 length: 15 amino acids. Here the CDR3 DNA reads TGTGCCAGCAGTTTGGGCCCCCCGGGGGGAAACACCATATATTTT. It encodes CASSLGPPGGNTIYF.

V and J are TRBV7-8 and TRBJ1-5; D not certain. V was cut by 5 bases and J by 4 bases, with 12 bases left in between. Germline V gives CDR1 SGHVS, CDR2 FQNEAQ. The CDR3 has 14 residues. CDR3: CASSPVEGNQPQHF. The CDR3 DNA follows: TGTGCCAGCAGCCCGGTGGAGGGAAATCAGCCCCAGCATTTT.

This clone has a handful of counts. The V gene is TRBV7-8, the J gene TRBJ1-5, with D uncertain. CDR1 and CDR2 (germline): SGHVS, FQNEAQ. Trimming pared 2 bases from V and 9 bases from J, leaving 11 bases between. This CDR3 has 13 amino acids. The CDR3 spells CASSLNSKGPQHF. The CDR3 region has the DNA TGTGCCAGCAGCTTAAACAGCAAGGGGCCCCAGCATTTT. Full variable domain (outside the CDR3, taken from reference TRBV7-8 and TRBJ1-5): GAGVSQSPRYKVAKRGQDVALRCDPISGHVSLFWYQQALGQGPEFLTYFQNEAQLDKSGLPSDRFFAERPEGSVSTLKIQRTQQEDSAVYLCASSLNSKGPQHFGDGTRLSIL.

This clone occurred once. The rearrangement links TRBV29-1 to TRBJ1-4; tentatively, D is TRBD1 (6 bases). Trimming took off 7 bases at V and 7 bases at J, with 19 bases between the two ends. The length of the CDR3 is 14 residues. The germline V gene encodes CDR1 SQVTM and CDR2 ANQGSEA. The CDR3 spells CSASAGAKGEKLFF. The CDR3 bases are TGCAGCGCCTCGGCAGGGGCCAAGGGTGAAAAACTGTTTTTT. Full variable domain (remainder filled in from reference TRBV29-1 and TRBJ1-4): SAVISQKPSRDICQRGTSLTIQCQVDSQVTMMFWYRQQPGQSLTLIATANQGSEATYESGFVIDKFPISRPNLTFSTLTVSNMSPEDSSIYLCSASAGAKGEKLFFGSGTQLSVL.

This clone appeared a few times. This chain links TRBV28 with TRBJ1-5; 9 nucleotides agree with TRBD1. Germline CDR1 MDHEN, CDR2 SYDVKM. J lost 1 base, V lost 7 bases, and 5 bases had no gene match. This CDR3 region has 15 residues. The CDR3 sequence is CASKGTGMSNQPQHF. The CDR3 DNA reads as TGTGCCAGCAAGGGGACAGGGATGAGCAATCAGCCCCAGCATTTT.

The CDR3 DNA follows: TGTGCCAGCAGCTTAGCCTGGGACCCTACCGGGGAGCAGTACTTC. Its protein product is CASSLAWDPTGEQYF. The genes are TRBV7-6 and TRBJ2-7; D tentatively fits TRBD1 or TRBD2 (5 bases each). V lost 0 bases and J lost 7, with 16 bases in between. This CDR3 has 15 amino acids. In germline, CDR1 is SGHVS, CDR2 FNYEAQ. Complete variable domain (other parts from reference TRBV7-6 and TRBJ2-7): GAGVSQSPRYKVTKRGQDVALRCDPISGHVSLYWYRQALGQGPEFLTYFNYEAQQDKSGLPNDRFSAERPEGSISTLTIQRTEQRDSAMYRCASSLAWDPTGEQYFGPGTRLTVT.

The chain has TRBV20-1 and TRBJ2-7, with D uncertain. CDR1 is DFQATT, CDR2 SNEGSKA, per germline (reference sequence). This CDR3 is 10 amino acids long. Trimming shortened V by 5 bases and J by 4 bases, and 6 bases separated the two germline ends. This CDR3 reads CSASDYEQYF. The CDR3 DNA reads TGCAGTGCTTCTGATTACGAGCAGTACTTC.

This clone was counted between two and nine times. V and J are TRBV19 and TRBJ1-1; D gene unclear. Trimming pared 4 bases from V and 1 base from J, leaving 7 bases between. Germline CDR1 is LNHDA and CDR2 is SQIVND (reference sequence). CDR3 size: 13 residues. CDR3 bases: TGTGCCAGTAGTACCCCACAGAACACTGAAGCTTTCTTT. Translation: CASSTPQNTEAFF.

The gene calls are TRBV6-5 and TRBJ2-3, with TRBD2 identical over 9 bases. The junction had 4 bases not matched to a gene; V was cut back by 2 bases and J by 1 base. The CDR3 spans 16 residues. The V gene's germline CDR1 is MNHEY and CDR2 SVGAGI. DNA for the CDR3: TGTGCCAGCAGTTACGATGCTAGCGGGGGCACAGATACGCAGTATTTT. It encodes CASSYDASGGTDTQYF.

The chain has TRBV27 and TRBJ2-7, with D uncertain. The CDR3 consists of 12 residues. The V gene's germline CDR1 is MNHEY and CDR2 SMNVEV (reference sequence). V was trimmed by 10 bases and J by 0 bases, leaving 10 bases between them. CDR3 region: CATLTSSYEQYF. CDR3 nucleotide sequence: TGTGCCACCTTGACCTCCTCCTACGAGCAGTACTTC.

This clone was recorded only once. A junction end diverges from the germline sequence, so it may reflect a read error. This chain links TRBV13 with TRBJ2-1; tentatively, D is TRBD1 (6 bases). CDR1 is PRHDT and CDR2 is FYEKMQ in the germline V gene (reference sequence). The CDR3 covers 14 residues. The CDR3 DNA is TGTGCCGGCAGCTTAACAGGGATGTACAATGAGCAGTTCTTC. Protein product: CAGSLTGMYNEQFF.

Here the CDR3 DNA reads TGTGCCAGCAGCACTACCGGGGGCAATGAGCAGTTCTTC. Translated: CASSTTGGNEQFF. J is TRBJ2-1 and V is TRBV7-3, with a weak D call TRBD2 (6 bases). Germline V gives CDR1 SGHTA, CDR2 FQGTGA. There are 13 residues in the CDR3. The V gene lost 5 bases and the J gene lost 6 bases, with 11 bases spanning the gap.

The rearrangement joins TRBV29-1 to TRBJ1-2; TRBD1 aligns across 7 bases. Trimming cost V 4 bases and J 4 bases; bases outside gene matches: 3. CDR1 is SQVTM and CDR2 is ANQGSEA in the germline V gene. CDR3 size: 12 residues. CDR3 residues: CSVGGQPYGYTF. Written as DNA, the CDR3 is TGCAGCGTTGGGGGACAGCCCTATGGCTACACCTTC.